The entry below gives a single T cell receptor (beta chain) sequence along with its context. Its antigen is currently unknown. The data stem from a study of T cell responses to AZD1222 COVID-19 vaccine. This table comes from immunoSEQ multiplex PCR, and its TCRdb copy is limited to in-frame clones, with some not included. Altogether tens of thousands of clones are present, around nine tenths being singletons, with the ten largest covering approximately 11%. Deletions cut 1 base from V and 6 bases from J, with 6 bases between. Germline V gene sequence: CDR1 SGDLS, CDR2 YYNGEE. The CDR3 totals 12 residues. Study-level points and caveats: Scientists sampled the repertoires only once the peak T cell response had passed. Seropositive AZD1222 recipients at baseline numbered only five to seven.

The J gene is TRBJ2-3, the V gene TRBV9; D is undetermined. This receptor was obtained from an adult in good health. The sequences come from peripheral blood, collected on day 0 of AZD1222 vaccination. CDR3 bases: TGTGCCAGCAGCGTACTTTCTGATACGCAGTATTTT. Its translation: CASSVLSDTQYF.